One and the same sample provided the 29 T cell receptor beta chains below, sequenced in a study of lymphopenia after photon versus proton radiotherapy. Assay: immunoSEQ multiplex PCR; the TCRdb copy retains only in-frame clones and omits some. The top ten clones hold under 25% of a sample with some 42,000 clones, around 81% of them seen once. This specimen was peripheral blood, taken from a patient treated with proton-based radiotherapy. These receptors were collected from a woman in her seventies with pancreatic cancer.

DNA of the CDR3: TGTGCCAGCAGACGGGAATCCGGGGAGCTGTTTTTT. The encoded protein is CASRRESGELFF. The J gene is TRBJ2-2, the V gene TRBV28; possibly TRBD2 for D (5 bases). Deletions cut 6 bases from V and 6 bases from J, with 8 bases between. Germline lookup yields CDR1 MDHEN and CDR2 SYDVKM. The CDR3 contains 12 residues.

This clone is a singleton in its sample. The chain has TRBV5-1 and TRBJ1-1; no firm D call. Trimming stripped 4 bases from V and 1 base from J, with 8 bases between. Germline V CDR1 and CDR2: SGHRS, YFSETQ. This CDR3 comprises 13 residues. As DNA, the CDR3 is TGCGCCAGCAGCCCCGAAGGGAACACTGAAGCTTTCTTT. This translates into CASSPEGNTEAFF.

The rearrangement uses TRBV15 and TRBJ2-7, with D unresolved. CDR1 is LNHNV and CDR2 is YYDKDF in the germline V gene (reference sequence). The CDR3 totals 13 residues. Trimming left V 0 bases short and J 6 bases short, with 9 bases between. The CDR3 protein is CATSRDELGEQYF. CDR3 nucleotide sequence: TGTGCCACCAGCAGAGATGAACTGGGCGAGCAGTACTTC.

This sequence joins TRBV27 and TRBJ1-1, with D maybe TRBD1 (6 bases). The CDR3 has 14 amino acids. Germline V lookup: CDR1 MNHEY, CDR2 SMNVEV (reference sequence). V lost 4 bases, J lost 4 bases, and 13 bases lay in between. CDR3 region: CASSSWDTGTEAFF. The CDR3 DNA reads TGTGCCAGCAGTTCGTGGGACACCGGCACTGAAGCTTTCTTT.

This clone was recorded a few times. J is TRBJ1-2 and V is TRBV2; 7 bases line up with TRBD1. The CDR3 has 12 residues. J lost 5 bases, V lost 8 bases, and 5 bases had no gene match. Germline V gene lookup returns CDR1 SNHLY and CDR2 FYNNEI. CDR3 region: CASHRGLYGYTF. As DNA, the CDR3 is TGTGCCAGCCACAGGGGATTATATGGCTACACCTTC.

J is TRBJ1-4 and V is TRBV5-1, with a tentative D call TRBD1 (6 bases). The length of the CDR3 is 14 residues. Germline values: CDR1 SGHRS, CDR2 YFSETQ. Trimming removed 4 bases from V and 5 bases from J, with 12 bases in between. CDR3 nucleotide sequence: TGCGCCAGCAGCAGGGACAACAAAAATGAAAAACTGTTTTTT. This encodes CASSRDNKNEKLFF.

The CDR3 loop is CASSYSGQRTEAFF. Here the CDR3 DNA reads TGTGCCAGCAGTTACTCGGGACAGAGGACTGAAGCTTTCTTT. The rearrangement links TRBV6-6 to TRBJ1-1; 7 bases fit TRBD1. The CDR3 is made up of 14 amino acids. V was clipped by 0 bases and J by 5 bases; unmatched bases: 3. Germline CDR1 MNHNY, CDR2 SVGAGI (reference sequence).

The chain couples TRBV6-5 to TRBJ2-7; TRBD2 matches 9 bases. CDR3 length equals 15 residues. The germline gives CDR1 MNHEY, CDR2 SVGAGI. V shed 6 bases, J shed 5 bases, and the junction held 11 bases outside the gene matches. The CDR3 reads CASSYSGSGGNEQYF. The CDR3 nucleotides read TGTGCCAGCAGCTATAGCGGGAGTGGGGGCAACGAGCAGTACTTC.

V and J are TRBV5-8 and TRBJ2-7; 7 nucleotides line up with TRBD1. V shed 7 bases, J shed 2 bases, and the junction held 3 bases outside the gene matches. Germline loops: CDR1 SGHTS, CDR2 YDEGEE. This CDR3 has 12 amino acids. The CDR3 region has the DNA TGTGCCAGCGACAGGGCGACCTACGAGCAGTACTTC. Translating it yields CASDRATYEQYF.

The CDR3: CASSQSSWGPGGNQPQHF. The CDR3 DNA reads as TGCGCCAGCAGTCAATCGTCTTGGGGGCCGGGGGGCAATCAGCCCCAGCATTTT. J is TRBJ1-5 and V is TRBV23-1; possible D gene TRBD1, 6 bases. TRBV23-1 is recorded as an ORF, its role being uncertain. The V and J ends lost 0 bases and 2 bases respectively, with 17 bases between them. There are 18 residues in the CDR3.

This clone was found once. The chain uses TRBV6-1 and TRBJ2-7; D not resolved. This CDR3 has 12 residues. Germline V gene sequence: CDR1 MNHNS, CDR2 SASEGT. Trimming stripped 7 bases from V and 1 base from J, with 8 bases between. CDR3 in amino acids: CASTAVSYEQYF. CDR3 in DNA: TGTGCCAGCACGGCAGTTTCCTACGAGCAGTACTTC.

CDR3 region: CASSLGPSGRGNEQFF. The CDR3 DNA reads TGTGCCAGCAGCTTAGGCCCTAGCGGGAGGGGGAATGAGCAGTTCTTC. V usage is TRBV7-2 and J usage is TRBJ2-1; 12 bases line up with TRBD2. There are 16 residues in the CDR3. The germline V gene has CDR1 SGHTA and CDR2 FQGNSA. Germline trimming cut 1 base from V and 7 bases from J; bases unmatched to any gene: 5.

This chain joins TRBV7-2 and TRBJ2-1; 9 bases align to TRBD2. In germline, CDR1 is SGHTA, CDR2 FQGNSA. J was trimmed by 8 bases and V by 1 base; bases with no gene match: 9. The length of the CDR3 is 16 residues. The CDR3 DNA follows: TGTGCCAGCAGCTTAGAGTCCAGCGGGAGGCCCTATGAGCAGTTCTTC. It translates to CASSLESSGRPYEQFF.

The chain uses TRBV6-5 and TRBJ2-1; TRBD2 matches at 7 bases. The CDR3 is 15 amino acids. Germline V CDR1 and CDR2: MNHEY, SVGAGI. J lost 7 bases, V lost 2 bases, and 8 bases had no gene match. Here the CDR3 DNA reads TGTGCCAGCAGTTACGCGGGAATGGGGGGGAATGAGCAGTTCTTC. Protein: CASSYAGMGGNEQFF.

V is TRBV7-3 and J is TRBJ2-3; D is ambiguous. The germline CDR1 and CDR2 sequences are SGHTA and FQGTGA. V was trimmed by 2 bases and J by 1 base, leaving 7 bases between them. The CDR3 consists of 14 residues. This chain's CDR3 is CASSLGQGTDTQYF. The CDR3 coding sequence is TGTGCCAGCAGCTTAGGGCAGGGCACAGATACGCAGTATTTT.

This clone was seen just once. This chain connects TRBV19 to TRBJ2-2; tentatively, D is TRBD1 (6 bases). Trimming pared 8 bases from V and 6 bases from J, leaving 19 bases between. This CDR3 is built from 15 residues. CDR1 is LNHDA, CDR2 SQIVND, per germline (reference sequence). This CDR3 reads CASSLGQRRAGELFF. The CDR3 DNA reads TGTGCCAGTTCGCTCGGACAGAGACGAGCCGGGGAGCTGTTTTTT.

The rearrangement links TRBV7-9 to TRBJ2-2, with no clear D. This CDR3 is 15 amino acids long. V shed 5 bases and J shed 0 bases, with 10 bases lying between them. Germline values: CDR1 SEHNR, CDR2 FQNEAQ (reference sequence). The CDR3 sequence is CASSPRAANTGELFF. For the CDR3, the DNA is TGTGCCAGCAGCCCTCGGGCGGCGAACACCGGGGAGCTGTTTTTT.

This sequence joins TRBV11-2 and TRBJ1-1; TRBD1 agrees at 10 bases. The V gene's germline CDR1 is SGHAT and CDR2 FQNNGV. V gave up 1 base and J gave up 7 bases; unmatched junction bases: 3. This CDR3 region has 14 residues. The CDR3 loop reads CASSLVGQGLEAFF. Written as DNA, the CDR3 is TGTGCCAGCAGCTTAGTGGGACAGGGGCTTGAAGCTTTCTTT.

This chain uses TRBV6-5 with TRBJ1-1; 7 bases align to TRBD1. The CDR3 has 15 amino acids. The V gene's germline CDR1 is MNHEY and CDR2 SVGAGI. V was pared by 5 bases and J by 10 bases, with 16 bases of the junction left unmatched. CDR3 nucleotide sequence: TGTGCCAGCAGTGGGCCCCTTGGGACAGAAAGAGGAGCTTTCTTT. This codes for CASSGPLGTERGAFF.

This chain connects TRBV25-1 to TRBJ1-1, with 8 nucleotides matching TRBD1. The CDR3 contains 16 residues. J lost 3 bases, V lost 5 bases, and 11 bases had no gene match. The germline gives CDR1 MGHDK, CDR2 SYGVNS. The CDR3 spells CASSSPTGTGYTEAFF. The CDR3 DNA reads TGTGCCAGCAGTTCTCCGACCGGGACAGGCTACACTGAAGCTTTCTTT.

The V gene is TRBV18, the J gene TRBJ2-5, with TRBD1 matching over 8 bases. Per germline, CDR1 KGHSH and CDR2 LQKENI. V lost 6 bases and J lost 5; bases outside the gene matches: 2. CDR3 length equals 12 residues. CDR3 bases: TGTGCCAGCTCCCGACAGGGGGAGACCCAGTACTTC. It yields the protein CASSRQGETQYF.

The sample holds one count of this clone. The J gene is TRBJ1-4, the V gene TRBV9; 10 positions agree with TRBD1. Germline-derived CDR1 and CDR2 are SGDLS and YYNGEE. V shed 2 bases and J 7 bases; nucleotides not matched to a gene: 14. The CDR3 loop spans 18 amino acids. Written as DNA, the CDR3 is TGTGCCAGCAGCGTTTCCGGGACAGGGGCCGCGCTTGGTGAAAAACTGTTTTTT. It specifies CASSVSGTGAALGEKLFF.

The CDR3 is CASSSQPTGLAGNTGELFF. Written as DNA, the CDR3 is TGTGCCAGCAGCTCACAGCCTACGGGACTAGCTGGAAACACCGGGGAGCTGTTTTTT. The chain links TRBV7-3 to TRBJ2-2, with 9 bases that match TRBD2. Germline CDR1 reads SGHTA; CDR2 reads FQGTGA. Trimming took 4 bases from V and 2 from J; bases not matched to a gene: 14. The CDR3 length is 19 residues.

The genes are TRBV27 and TRBJ1-2, with 9 bases that match TRBD1. Germline CDR1 reads MNHEY; CDR2 reads SMNVEV (reference sequence). V trimming: 8 bases; J trimming: 7 bases; junction bases outside the gene matches: 8. The CDR3 covers 13 residues. The CDR3 is CASSKGDRAGYTF. The CDR3 DNA reads TGTGCCAGCTCCAAGGGGGACAGGGCTGGCTACACCTTC.

The J gene is TRBJ2-1, the V gene TRBV18, with 10 bases lining up with TRBD1. The length of the CDR3 is 15 residues. The V gene end was trimmed by 4 bases and the J gene end by 8 bases; junction bases not matched to a gene: 8. The germline gives CDR1 KGHSH, CDR2 LQKENI. Here the CDR3 DNA reads TGTGCCAGCTCACGGGGGACAGGGGCTGTGGATGAGCAGTTCTTC. This translates into CASSRGTGAVDEQFF.

The gene calls are TRBV18 and TRBJ2-5; D is undetermined. V lost 6 bases, J lost 4 bases, and 21 bases lay in between. CDR3 length equals 16 residues. Germline CDR1 and CDR2: KGHSH and LQKENI. The CDR3 here is CASSPAVALQGETQYF. As DNA, the CDR3 is TGTGCCAGCTCGCCCGCCGTAGCCCTCCAAGGAGAGACCCAGTACTTC.

This clone has a handful of counts. The V gene is TRBV5-1, the J gene TRBJ1-5; D might be TRBD1 (6 bases). CDR1 and CDR2 (germline): SGHRS, YFSETQ. This CDR3 has 14 amino acids. Trimming took off 4 bases at V and 1 base at J, with 9 bases between the two ends. Written as DNA, the CDR3 is TGCGCCAGCAGCGGAGGGGGGAGCAATCAGCCCCAGCATTTT. It codes for CASSGGGSNQPQHF.

The chain uses TRBV5-1 and TRBJ2-5; TRBD1 matches 8 bases. Germline CDR1 reads SGHRS; CDR2 reads YFSETQ. J lost 5 bases, V lost 0 bases, and 6 bases had no gene match. The CDR3 runs 15 residues. The CDR3: CASSLAQGDAETQYF. CDR3 DNA sequence: TGCGCCAGCAGCTTGGCACAGGGGGATGCGGAGACCCAGTACTTC.

The chain combines TRBV9 with TRBJ1-6; 11 bases are a match to TRBD1. Germline V gene lookup returns CDR1 SGDLS and CDR2 YYNGEE. The CDR3 totals 14 residues. The V gene end was trimmed by 3 bases and the J gene end by 8 bases; junction bases not matched to a gene: 1. The CDR3 DNA reads as TGTGCCAGCAGCGAGGGACAGGGGGATTCACCCCTCCACTTT. Translation gives CASSEGQGDSPLHF.